The subject of this entry is one T cell receptor (beta chain). Generated by immunoSEQ multiplex PCR, the TCRdb table keeps only in-frame clones and is missing some. Of about 350,000 clones in the sample, about 92% were seen once. These data come from a study of blood T cell repertoires in COVID-19. V shed 2 bases and J shed 4 bases, with 9 bases lying between them. CDR1 and CDR2 from the germline V gene are SGHTS and YDEGEE. This CDR3 is 13 amino acids long. This chain uses TRBV5-8 with TRBJ1-1; D unclear. This sequence was found in a woman aged 55 to 70 with COVID-19, enrolled during active disease. The sequencing input was peripheral blood. The CDR3 sequence is CASSFRGRTEAFF. Here the CDR3 DNA reads TGTGCCAGCAGCTTTCGGGGTCGCACTGAAGCTTTCTTT.